This T cell receptor beta chain was recovered during a study of control samples from healthy donors and cancer patients. The CDR3 sequence is 13 residues long. Germline V gene data show CDR1 as SEHNR and CDR2 as FQNEAQ (reference sequence). The trim removed 6 bases at V and 4 bases at J, leaving 4 bases unmatched. TCRdb's table, derived via immunoSEQ multiplex PCR, lists solely in-frame clones and lacks some. Here the sample spans around 130,000 clones, roughly 88% being singletons. The receptor was isolated from a man aged 45-65 years in good health. This chain joins TRBV7-9 and TRBJ2-5; 8 positions match TRBD1. Sequencing was done on a sample of blood. The CDR3 loop is CASRKTGAETQYF. As DNA, the CDR3 is TGTGCCAGCAGGAAGACAGGGGCAGAGACCCAGTACTTC.